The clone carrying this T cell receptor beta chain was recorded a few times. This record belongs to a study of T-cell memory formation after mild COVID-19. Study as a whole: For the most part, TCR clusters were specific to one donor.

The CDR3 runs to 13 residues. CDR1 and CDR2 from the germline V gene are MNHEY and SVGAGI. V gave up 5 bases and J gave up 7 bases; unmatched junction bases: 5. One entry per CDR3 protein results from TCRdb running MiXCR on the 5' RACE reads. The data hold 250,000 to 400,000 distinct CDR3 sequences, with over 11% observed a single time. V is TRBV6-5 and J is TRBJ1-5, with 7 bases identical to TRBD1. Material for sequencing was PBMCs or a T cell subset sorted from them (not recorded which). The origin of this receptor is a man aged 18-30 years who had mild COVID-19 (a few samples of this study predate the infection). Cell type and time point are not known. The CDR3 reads CASSPRGGQPQHF. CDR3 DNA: TGTGCCAGCAGTCCCAGGGGGGGCCAGCCCCAGCATTTT.